The 8 T cell receptor beta chains in this list originate from one sample, sequenced in a study of cytomegalovirus exposure and HLA in healthy donors. 60 Vbeta and 13 Jbeta primers were used in PCR. TCRdb's table, derived via immunoSEQ multiplex PCR, lists solely in-frame clones and lacks some. The sample records over 150,000 clones, around four fifths being singletons. What was sequenced was PBMCs. These receptors came from a woman aged 50 to 60 in good health and CMV-seronegative.

The chain uses TRBV5-1 and TRBJ1-1; possible D gene TRBD1, 5 bases. Trimming left V 0 bases short and J 1 base short, with 7 bases between. The CDR3 spans 14 residues. CDR1 and CDR2 from the germline V gene are SGHRS and YFSETQ. The CDR3 here is CASSLGGANTEAFF. DNA for the CDR3: TGCGCCAGCAGCTTGGGGGGCGCGAACACTGAAGCTTTCTTT. Full variable domain (missing parts from reference TRBV5-1 and TRBJ1-1): KAGVTQTPRYLIKTRGQQVTLSCSPISGHRSVSWYQQTPGQGLQFLFEYFSETQRNKGNFPGRFSGRQFSNSRSEMNVSTLELGDSALYLCASSLGGANTEAFFGQGTRLTVV.

The chain employs TRBV28 and TRBJ1-2, with 7 bases matching TRBD1. The V gene end was trimmed by 7 bases and the J gene end by 7 bases; junction bases not matched to a gene: 6. Germline V lookup: CDR1 MDHEN, CDR2 SYDVKM. There are 12 residues in the CDR3. CDR3 bases: TGTGCCAGCACCCACGACAGGGTTGGCTACACCTTC. Translation gives CASTHDRVGYTF.

This rearrangement joins TRBV25-1 to TRBJ1-1; no clear D. The germline gives CDR1 MGHDK, CDR2 SYGVNS. This CDR3 region has 16 residues. The V gene lost 0 bases and the J gene lost 3 bases, with 14 bases spanning the gap. The CDR3 sequence: CASSEYKGAEDTEAFF. DNA for the CDR3: TGTGCCAGCAGTGAATATAAAGGCGCCGAGGACACTGAAGCTTTCTTT.

This chain joins TRBV21-1 and TRBJ2-2; TRBD1 reflects the table's D call only, with no check against the DNA. TRBV21-1 corresponds to a pseudogene. This CDR3 has 20 amino acids. CDR3 coding DNA: TGTGCCAGCAGCAGTAACCGGGACAGGGGCAATCAGTCACCTTCCGGGGAGCTGTTTTTT. Protein product: CASSSNRDRGNQSPSGELFF.

The V and J genes are TRBV6-5 and TRBJ2-1; 9 bases match TRBD1. The germline CDR1 and CDR2 sequences are MNHEY and SVGAGI. The V and J ends lost 6 bases and 15 bases, in that order; junction bases with no gene match: 18. There are 15 residues in the CDR3. The CDR3 reads CASSPWTSAGQGRFF. CDR3 in DNA: TGTGCCAGCAGCCCATGGACCTCAGCGGGACAGGGTCGGTTCTTC.

The chain is built from TRBV28 and TRBJ1-5; TRBD1 matches at 8 bases. Trimming removed 4 bases from V and 7 bases from J; junction bases left unmatched: 9. The CDR3 spans 15 residues. In germline, CDR1 is MDHEN, CDR2 SYDVKM. The CDR3 loop is CASSSQTGVGQPQHF. The CDR3 DNA reads TGTGCCAGCAGTTCACAGACAGGGGTAGGCCAGCCCCAGCATTTT.

The chain has TRBV5-1 and TRBJ2-5; no definite D call. The CDR3 consists of 13 residues. The V gene lost 0 bases and the J gene lost 1 base, with 4 bases spanning the gap. Germline CDR1 reads SGHRS; CDR2 reads YFSETQ. The CDR3 DNA follows: TGCGCCAGCAGCTTGGCCAGCCAAGAGACCCAGTACTTC. Translated, it gives CASSLASQETQYF.

V usage is TRBV7-2 and J usage is TRBJ2-7, with D perhaps TRBD2 (5 bases). V shed 5 bases and J shed 2 bases, with 25 bases lying between them. This CDR3 contains 18 residues. CDR1 and CDR2 from the germline V gene are SGHTA and FQGNSA. The CDR3 loop is CASSRIGGPGFAPYEQYF. Here the CDR3 DNA reads TGTGCCAGCAGCCGGATAGGTGGACCGGGATTTGCGCCCTACGAGCAGTACTTC.